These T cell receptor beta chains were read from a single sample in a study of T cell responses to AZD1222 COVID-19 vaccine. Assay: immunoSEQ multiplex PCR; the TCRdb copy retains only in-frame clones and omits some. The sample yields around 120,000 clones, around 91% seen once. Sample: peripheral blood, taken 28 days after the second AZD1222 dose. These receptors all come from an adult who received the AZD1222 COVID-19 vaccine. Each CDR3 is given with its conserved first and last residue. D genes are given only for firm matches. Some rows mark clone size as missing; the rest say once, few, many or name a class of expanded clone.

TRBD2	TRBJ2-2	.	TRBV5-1	CASSLGLAEPGELFF	TGCGCCAGCAGCTTGGGACTAGCGGAACCCGGGGAGCTGTTTTTT
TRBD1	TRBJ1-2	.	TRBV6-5	CASSTGQGVGYTF	TGTGCCAGCAGTACGGGACAGGGTGTGGGCTACACCTTC
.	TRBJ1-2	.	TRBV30	CACPDRRYYGYTF	TGTGCCTGTCCAGACAGGAGATACTATGGCTACACCTTC
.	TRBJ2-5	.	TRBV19	CASSIEGAGWETQYF	TGTGCCAGTAGTATAGAGGGAGCGGGTTGGGAGACCCAGTACTTC
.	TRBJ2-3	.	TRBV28	CASYQTDTQYF	TGTGCCAGCTATCAGACAGATACGCAGTATTTT
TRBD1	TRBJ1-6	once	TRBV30	CAWRPGTANSPLHF	TGTGCCTGGAGACCCGGGACAGCCAATTCACCCCTCCACTTT
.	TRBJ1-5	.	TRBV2	CASTQGSPQPQHF	TGTGCCAGCACCCAGGGTAGCCCACAGCCCCAGCATTTT
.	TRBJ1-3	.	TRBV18	CASSPGTENTIYF	TGTGCCAGCTCACCGGGGACGGAAAACACCATATATTTT
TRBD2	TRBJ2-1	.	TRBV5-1	CASSLVREPYNEQFF	TGCGCCAGCAGCTTGGTGCGGGAGCCCTACAATGAGCAGTTCTTC
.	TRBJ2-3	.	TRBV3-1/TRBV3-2	CASRRAGLVNSDTQYF	TGTGCCAGCAGACGCGCGGGACTTGTGAATTCGGATACGCAGTATTTT
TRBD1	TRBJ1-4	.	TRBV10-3	CAISEKTGAEKLFF	TGTGCCATCAGTGAGAAGACAGGGGCCGAAAAACTGTTTTTT
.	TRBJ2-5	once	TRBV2	CASSEFTRAETQYF	TGTGCCAGCAGTGAATTTACTAGGGCAGAGACCCAGTACTTC
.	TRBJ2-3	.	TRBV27	CASRRDPRTDTQYF	TGTGCCAGCCGCAGGGATCCACGCACAGATACGCAGTATTTT
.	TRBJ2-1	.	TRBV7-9	CASSLVRLVGSYNEQFF	TGTGCCAGCAGCTTAGTGAGACTAGTCGGCTCCTACAATGAGCAGTTCTTC
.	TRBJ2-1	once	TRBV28	CASSPLSVSDNEQFF	TGTGCCAGCAGTCCTCTATCGGTTTCAGACAATGAGCAGTTCTTC
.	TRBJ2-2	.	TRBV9	CASTATNTGELFF	TGTGCCAGCACAGCAACGAACACCGGGGAGCTGTTTTTT
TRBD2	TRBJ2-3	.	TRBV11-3	CASSLESGLAGRGNTQYF	TGTGCCAGCAGCTTAGAATCGGGACTAGCGGGACGTGGGAATACGCAGTATTTT
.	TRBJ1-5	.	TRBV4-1	CASSQGRGSYSNQPQHF	TGCGCCAGCAGCCAGGGCAGGGGCTCCTATAGCAATCAGCCCCAGCATTTT
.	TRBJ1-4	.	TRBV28	CASSPGQLREKLFF	TGTGCCAGCAGCCCAGGACAGTTACGGGAAAAACTGTTTTTT
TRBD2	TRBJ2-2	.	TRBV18	CASSPPVGGGRIIGELFF	TGTGCCAGCTCACCGCCGGTTGGGGGCGGGAGGATCATCGGGGAGCTGTTTTTT
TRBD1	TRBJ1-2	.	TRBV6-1	CASSEATGTGDDGYTF	TGTGCCAGCAGTGAAGCTACCGGGACAGGGGATGACGGCTACACCTTC
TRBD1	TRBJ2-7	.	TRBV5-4	CASSFEPGQGAREQYF	TGTGCCAGCAGCTTTGAACCGGGACAGGGGGCGCGAGAGCAGTACTTC
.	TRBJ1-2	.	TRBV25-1	CASSPQGQAFEGYTF	TGTGCCAGCAGTCCTCAGGGGCAAGCGTTCGAGGGCTACACCTTC
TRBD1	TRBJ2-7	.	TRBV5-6	CASSLGQGRYSYEQYF	TGTGCCAGCAGCTTGGGACAGGGACGCTACTCCTACGAGCAGTACTTC
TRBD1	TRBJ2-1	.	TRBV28	CASSPSGQKFF	TGTGCCAGCAGCCCATCGGGACAGAAGTTCTTC
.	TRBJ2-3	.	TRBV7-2	CASSLVISGDTQYF	TGTGCCAGCAGCTTGGTCATTAGCGGAGATACGCAGTATTTT
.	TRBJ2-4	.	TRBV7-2	CASSLLFSLIAKNIQYF	TGTGCCAGCAGCTTACTATTCTCTCTTATAGCCAAAAACATTCAGTACTTC
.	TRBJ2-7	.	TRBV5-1	CASSLAPGYEQYF	TGCGCCAGCAGCTTGGCCCCAGGGTACGAGCAGTACTTC
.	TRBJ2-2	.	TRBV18	CASSPSLGRTTGELFF	TGTGCCAGCTCACCTTCGCTGGGGCGAACCACCGGGGAGCTGTTTTTT
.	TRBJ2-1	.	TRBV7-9	CASSPLDSYNEQFF	TGTGCCAGCAGCCCCCTGGACAGTTACAATGAGCAGTTCTTC
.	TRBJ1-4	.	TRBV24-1	CATSDSTTNEKLFF	TGTGCCACCAGTGACAGCACAACTAATGAAAAACTGTTTTTT
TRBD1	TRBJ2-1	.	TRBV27	CASSPRDRGGEYNEQFF	TGTGCCAGCAGTCCTCGGGACAGGGGGGGAGAATACAATGAGCAGTTCTTC